The 23 T cell receptor beta chains in this list originate from one sample, sequenced in a study of radiotherapy plus CTLA-4 blockade in lung cancer. Repertoires were generated with immunoSEQ multiplex PCR, while TCRdb's copy carries only in-frame clones and drops some. The sample has some 110,000 clones, just under 90% seen once. The sample in question was peripheral blood, obtained from a patient treated with radiotherapy plus ipilimumab. The receptors stem from a human donor with non-small cell lung cancer that progressed on radiotherapy plus ipilimumab.

The rearrangement uses TRBV28 and TRBJ2-3, with 7 bases fitting TRBD2. This CDR3 comprises 15 residues. The V gene end was trimmed by 6 bases and the J gene end by 1 base; junction bases not matched to a gene: 7. Germline assignment: CDR1 MDHEN and CDR2 SYDVKM. The CDR3 loop reads CASSTSGGGTDTQYF. The CDR3 nucleotides are TGTGCCAGCAGCACCTCGGGGGGAGGCACAGATACGCAGTATTTT.

The J gene is TRBJ1-5, the V gene TRBV6-5; D not resolved. Between the trimmed V and J ends, which lost 2 bases and 5 bases, there was a span of 7 bases. The germline V gene encodes CDR1 MNHEY and CDR2 SVGAGI. There are 13 residues in the CDR3. Here the CDR3 reads CASSYGADQPQHF. CDR3 coding DNA: TGTGCCAGCAGTTACGGAGCCGATCAGCCCCAGCATTTT.

The chain carries TRBV5-4 and TRBJ2-1; 7 nucleotides align to TRBD2. Germline V gene lookup returns CDR1 SGHNT and CDR2 YYREEE (reference sequence). This CDR3 region has 16 residues. V shed 3 bases and J 7 bases; nucleotides not matched to a gene: 13. CDR3 region: CASSSKLATPLNEQFF. The CDR3 DNA reads as TGTGCCAGCAGCTCGAAACTAGCGACACCCTTAAATGAGCAGTTCTTC.

The chain is built from TRBV7-6 and TRBJ2-1; TRBD2 matches at 14 bases. The J segment lost 0 bases and the V segment lost 2 bases, leaving 6 bases of the junction unmatched. CDR1 and CDR2 (germline): SGHVS, FNYEAQ. CDR3 size: 19 residues. The chain's CDR3 is CASSLKAGLAGVSYNEQFF. CDR3 sequence (DNA): TGTGCCAGCAGCTTAAAGGCGGGACTAGCGGGAGTCTCCTACAATGAGCAGTTCTTC.

This chain links TRBV7-2 with TRBJ2-5, with 10 bases lining up with TRBD2. This CDR3 is built from 15 residues. J was trimmed by 2 bases and V by 2 bases; bases with no gene match: 2. Germline lookup yields CDR1 SGHTA and CDR2 FQGNSA. CDR3 protein: CASSLLAGEQETQYF. DNA of the CDR3: TGTGCCAGCAGCTTACTAGCGGGAGAGCAAGAGACCCAGTACTTC.

V and J are TRBV27 and TRBJ2-2, with 9 bases fitting TRBD1. J lost 4 bases, V lost 5 bases, and 11 bases had no gene match. CDR1 is MNHEY and CDR2 is SMNVEV in the germline V gene (reference sequence). The CDR3 totals 17 residues. The CDR3 DNA follows: TGTGCCAGCAGTCCCCCCGGGACAGGGTTTCGCACCGGGGAGCTGTTTTTT. It yields the protein CASSPPGTGFRTGELFF.

The chain is built from TRBV5-1 and TRBJ2-1, with D perhaps being TRBD1 or TRBD2 (5 bases each). The germline CDR1 and CDR2 sequences are SGHRS and YFSETQ. V was shortened by 4 bases and J by 5 bases, with 13 bases between the two germline ends. This CDR3 is built from 14 residues. CDR3 DNA sequence: TGCGCCAGCAGCCCAGGGACGCCACACAATGAGCAGTTCTTC. Its protein is CASSPGTPHNEQFF.

The chain is built from TRBV6-5 and TRBJ2-1, with 10 bases aligning to TRBD2. Germline lookup yields CDR1 MNHEY and CDR2 SVGAGI. The CDR3 is 14 amino acids. The junction had 9 bases not matched to a gene; V was cut back by 7 bases and J by 9 bases. The CDR3 region has the DNA TGTGCCAGCAACCTAGCGGGAGAGCCCGGTGAGCAGTTCTTC. Protein sequence: CASNLAGEPGEQFF.

A few counts support this clone. The chain is built from TRBV9 and TRBJ1-3; a possible D gene is TRBD1 (5 bases). CDR3 length equals 14 residues. Germline V gene lookup returns CDR1 SGDLS and CDR2 YYNGEE. The ends were cut back, 0 bases at V and 3 bases at J, with 7 bases in the middle. This chain's CDR3 is CASSVGDFGNTIYF. Here the CDR3 DNA reads TGTGCCAGCAGCGTAGGGGACTTTGGAAACACCATATATTTT. The full variable domain, rest sourced from reference TRBV9 and TRBJ1-3, is DSGVTQTPKHLITATGQRVTLRCSPRSGDLSVYWYQQSLDQGLQFLIQYYNGEERAKGNILERFSAQQFPDLHSELNLSSLELGDSALYFCASSVGDFGNTIYFGEGSWLTVV.

This clone appeared once. This rearrangement joins TRBV6-5 to TRBJ2-1; 7 bases align to TRBD2. The CDR3 totals 16 residues. J gave up 4 bases and V 0 bases, and 6 bases lay outside the gene matches. In germline, CDR1 is MNHEY, CDR2 SVGAGI. The CDR3 nucleotides are TGTGCCAGCAGTTACTCGGCTAGCGGAGCGTACAATGAGCAGTTCTTC. Its translation: CASSYSASGAYNEQFF.

This clone was counted only a few times. This chain connects TRBV10-3 to TRBJ2-7, with 9 bases fitting TRBD2. The CDR3 loop spans 16 amino acids. Trimming took 5 bases from V and 9 from J; bases not matched to a gene: 17. Germline assignment: CDR1 ENHRY and CDR2 SYGVKD. CDR3: CAISLDEAGGLLRQYF. Here the CDR3 DNA reads TGTGCCATCAGTCTAGACGAAGCGGGGGGACTTTTACGGCAGTACTTC.

The V gene is TRBV7-3, the J gene TRBJ1-2, with 10 nucleotides matching TRBD1. The junction had 5 bases not matched to a gene; V was cut back by 3 bases and J by 4 bases. The germline V gene encodes CDR1 SGHTA and CDR2 FQGTGA. CDR3 size: 15 residues. In DNA form, the CDR3 reads TGTGCCAGCAGCTTGAGCGGGACAGGGGCCTATGGCTACACCTTC. It codes for CASSLSGTGAYGYTF.

The chain has TRBV7-8 and TRBJ2-1; TRBD1 aligns across 10 bases. The trim removed 1 base at V and 4 bases at J, leaving 4 bases unmatched. Germline lookup yields CDR1 SGHVS and CDR2 FQNEAQ. CDR3 size: 16 residues. CDR3 amino acids: CASSLGTGGGYNEQFF. The CDR3 DNA sequence: TGTGCCAGCAGCTTAGGGACAGGGGGAGGGTACAATGAGCAGTTCTTC.

This clone was found a few times. The chain links TRBV5-4 to TRBJ2-7, with D possibly called TRBD1 or TRBD2 (5 bases each). V was shortened by 4 bases and J by 1 base, with 18 bases between the two germline ends. The CDR3 totals 16 residues. Germline-derived CDR1 and CDR2 are SGHNT and YYREEE (reference sequence). In nucleotides, the CDR3 is TGTGCCAGCAGCCGGGGCGGAACTAGAAGATCCTACGAGCAGTACTTC. Protein product: CASSRGGTRRSYEQYF.

V gene TRBV6-5 combines with J gene TRBJ1-1; 8 nucleotides match TRBD1. J gave up 4 bases and V 6 bases, and 10 bases lay outside the gene matches. Per the germline V gene, CDR1 is MNHEY and CDR2 is SVGAGI. This CDR3 is built from 15 residues. The CDR3 DNA follows: TGTGCCAGCAGAAGACGACAGGGGATCGGCACTGAAGCTTTCTTT. This encodes CASRRRQGIGTEAFF.

This clone was seen a handful of times. The rearrangement joins TRBV18 to TRBJ2-4; no firm D call. CDR1 is KGHSH, CDR2 LQKENI, per germline. V gave up 0 bases and J gave up 4 bases, with 10 bases separating them. The CDR3 consists of 15 residues. The CDR3 reads CASSPPGIRKNIQYF. The CDR3, as DNA: TGTGCCAGCTCACCACCGGGAATCAGAAAAAACATTCAGTACTTC. The full variable domain, rest sourced from reference TRBV18 and TRBJ2-4, is NAGVMQNPRHLVRRRGQEARLRCSPMKGHSHVYWYRQLPEEGLKFMVYLQKENIIDESGMPKERFSAEFPKEGPSILRIQQVVRGDSAAYFCASSPPGIRKNIQYFGAGTRLSVL.

This clone has just a few counts. V gene TRBV7-9 combines with J gene TRBJ2-7; the match to TRBD1 covers 8 bases. The germline V gene encodes CDR1 SEHNR and CDR2 FQNEAQ (reference sequence). The trim removed 5 bases at V and 0 bases at J, leaving 0 bases unmatched. The CDR3 totals 13 residues. The CDR3 bases are TGTGCCAGCAGCACAGGGGGCTCCTACGAGCAGTACTTC. It encodes CASSTGGSYEQYF. Full variable domain (missing parts from reference TRBV7-9 and TRBJ2-7): DTGVSQNPRHKITKRGQNVTFRCDPISEHNRLYWYRQTLGQGPEFLTYFQNEAQLEKSRLLSDRFSAERPKGSFSTLEIQRTEQGDSAMYLCASSTGGSYEQYFGPGTRLTVT.

The chain has TRBV27 and TRBJ2-7; 10 bases agree with TRBD1. Germline CDR1 and CDR2: MNHEY and SMNVEV (reference sequence). The CDR3 is made up of 16 amino acids. V was clipped by 5 bases and J by 3 bases; unmatched bases: 10. The CDR3 region is CASSASRTGGNYEQYF. CDR3 bases: TGTGCCAGCAGTGCCTCAAGGACAGGGGGAAACTACGAGCAGTACTTC.

A few counts support this clone. The rearrangement uses TRBV7-9 and TRBJ1-1; D is uncertain. Trimming pared 5 bases from V and 0 bases from J, leaving 10 bases between. The germline V gene has CDR1 SEHNR and CDR2 FQNEAQ (reference sequence). The CDR3 sequence is 14 residues long. As DNA, the CDR3 is TGTGCCAGCAGCGGTCAAGCTATGAACACTGAAGCTTTCTTT. This codes for CASSGQAMNTEAFF. The whole variable domain, remainder taken from reference TRBV7-9 and TRBJ1-1, is DTGVSQNPRHKITKRGQNVTFRCDPISEHNRLYWYRQTLGQGPEFLTYFQNEAQLEKSRLLSDRFSAERPKGSFSTLEIQRTEQGDSAMYLCASSGQAMNTEAFFGQGTRLTVV.

The V gene is TRBV19, the J gene TRBJ1-2; D is ambiguous. Trimming removed 3 bases at V and 3 bases at J, with 8 bases between. Looked up from germline, CDR1 is LNHDA and CDR2 is SQIVND (reference sequence). This CDR3 region has 13 residues. CDR3 in amino acids: CASSISDYYGYTF. As DNA, the CDR3 is TGTGCCAGTAGTATTTCAGATTACTATGGCTACACCTTC.

The table lists this clone with a count of one. The chain is built from TRBV14 and TRBJ1-1, with a possible D match to TRBD1 (5 bases). This CDR3 has 15 residues. Germline V gene sequence: CDR1 SGHDN, CDR2 FVKESK. V lost 2 bases and J 1 base, leaving 11 bases between the germline ends. The CDR3 DNA reads TGTGCCAGCAGCCAAACGGGACTCTGGAACACTGAAGCTTTCTTT. It is translated as CASSQTGLWNTEAFF.

The chain joins TRBV14 to TRBJ2-7; TRBD2 matches 9 bases. The CDR3 covers 14 residues. After removal of 1 base from V and 4 bases from J, the junction contained 2 bases not matched to a gene. Per germline, CDR1 SGHDN and CDR2 FVKESK. As DNA, the CDR3 is TGTGCCAGCAGCCAAGGGCTAGCGGGATACGAGCAGTACTTC. Its protein product is CASSQGLAGYEQYF.

In regard to this clone: One end of the junction fails to match germline, which may point to a read error. Other DNA sequences in this specimen translate into the identical CDR3. The J gene is TRBJ1-3, the V gene TRBV12-5; D unclear. Looked up from germline, CDR1 is LGHNT and CDR2 is FRNRAP. The CDR3 loop spans 14 amino acids. The CDR3 DNA is TGCGCTAGTGGTTCCTCCCCGCAGGGAAACACCATATATTTT. It encodes CASGSSPQGNTIYF.